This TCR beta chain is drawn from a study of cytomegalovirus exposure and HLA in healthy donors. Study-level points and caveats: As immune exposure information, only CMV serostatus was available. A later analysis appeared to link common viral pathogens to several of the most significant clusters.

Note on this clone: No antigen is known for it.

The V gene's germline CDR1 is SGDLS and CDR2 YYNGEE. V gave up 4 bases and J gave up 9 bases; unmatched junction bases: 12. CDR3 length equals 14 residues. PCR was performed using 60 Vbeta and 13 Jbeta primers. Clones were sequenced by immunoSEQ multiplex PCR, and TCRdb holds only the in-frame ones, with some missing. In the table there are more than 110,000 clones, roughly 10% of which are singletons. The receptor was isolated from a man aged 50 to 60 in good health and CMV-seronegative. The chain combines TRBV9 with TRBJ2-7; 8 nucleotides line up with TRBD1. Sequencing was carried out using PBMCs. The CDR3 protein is CASSPQTGARGQYF. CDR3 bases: TGTGCCAGCAGCCCTCAGACAGGGGCCAGGGGGCAGTACTTC.